This T cell receptor (beta chain) was documented in a study of shared clonotypes between healthy human individuals. Germline V lookup: CDR1 MDHEN, CDR2 SYDVKM. Trimming shortened V by 5 bases and J by 1 base, and 3 bases separated the two germline ends. This CDR3 has 11 amino acids. Profiling relied on immunoSEQ multiplex PCR, and the TCRdb table lists in-frame clones only, not all of them. The sample shows 2,100,000 or so clones, more than 90% of them seen only once. A remark on this clone: At the DNA level, this CDR3 is encoded by other sequences in the same sample as well.

This chain uses TRBV28 with TRBJ2-7, with D hard to call. The sequencing sample was made of naive CD4+ T cells sorted from blood. Subset meaning: CD45RA+ positively selected. The sequence was collected from a young man in good health. The CDR3 nucleotides are TGTGCCAGCAGTGTTTCCTACGAGCAGTACTTC. Encoded protein: CASSVSYEQYF. Looking up the rest from reference TRBV28 and TRBJ2-7 gives the full variable domain: DVKVTQSSRYLVKRTGEKVFLECVQDMDHENMFWYRQDPGLGLRLIYFSYDVKMKEKGDIPEGYSVSREKKERFSLILESASTNQTSMYLCASSVSYEQYFGPGTRLTVT.